The 21 T cell receptor beta chains in this list originate from one sample, sequenced in a study of blood T cell repertoires in COVID-19. The assay was immunoSEQ multiplex PCR, and TCRdb's table has in-frame clones only and misses some. Among fewer than 200,000 clones, roughly 80% were seen once, and the ten largest hold over 6%. Sequencing used peripheral blood. These receptors were taken from a woman between 70 and 85 years old with COVID-19, enrolled during active disease.

The chain is built from TRBV6-2 or TRBV6-3 and TRBJ2-3; tentative D call: TRBD1 (5 bases). Germline CDR1 is MNHEY and CDR2 is SVGEGT. This CDR3 is built from 12 residues. V dropped 5 bases and J dropped 4 bases, with 7 bases sitting between them. The CDR3 region is CASSRGSDTQYF. The CDR3 DNA sequence: TGTGCCAGCAGTAGGGGTTCAGATACGCAGTATTTT.

The rearrangement joins TRBV24-1 to TRBJ2-5, with 10 bases that match TRBD1. V lost 6 bases to trimming and J lost 4 bases; unmatched junction nucleotides: 13. This CDR3 has 17 residues. Per the germline V gene, CDR1 is KGHDR and CDR2 is SFDVKD. Written as DNA, the CDR3 is TGTGCCACCAGTAGGGGCCTCCCGGGACAGGGGAGAGAGACCCAGTACTTC. This encodes CATSRGLPGQGRETQYF.

The rearrangement uses TRBV7-9 and TRBJ1-1; TRBD1 might be the D (5 bases). V lost 5 bases, J lost 3 bases, and 13 bases lay in between. Per germline, CDR1 SEHNR and CDR2 FQNEAQ (reference sequence). This CDR3 is built from 14 residues. Here the CDR3 reads CASSPKTEHTEAFF. The CDR3 DNA follows: TGTGCCAGCAGCCCGAAGACAGAGCACACTGAAGCTTTCTTT.

V gene TRBV7-8 combines with J gene TRBJ2-2, with 7 nucleotides matching TRBD1. V lost 4 bases to trimming and J lost 4 bases; unmatched junction nucleotides: 6. The CDR3 runs 15 residues. CDR1 and CDR2 (germline): SGHVS, FQNEAQ. DNA for the CDR3: TGTGCCAGCAGCTCTACAGGGGAACCCACCGGGGAGCTGTTTTTT. Translating it yields CASSSTGEPTGELFF.

The J gene is TRBJ2-7, the V gene TRBV6-6; no definite D call. V lost 6 bases, J lost 3 bases, and 9 bases lay in between. Per the germline V gene, CDR1 is MNHNY and CDR2 is SVGAGI (reference sequence). The CDR3 length is 12 residues. DNA of the CDR3: TGTGCCAGCAGAAAACCAGACTACGAGCAGTACTTC. This gives the protein CASRKPDYEQYF.

The chain couples TRBV5-1 to TRBJ1-1, with unresolved D. The CDR3 runs to 15 residues. Germline V gives CDR1 SGHRS, CDR2 YFSETQ. With 0 bases removed from V and 6 bases from J, the gap between germline ends came to 15 bases. The CDR3 nucleotides are TGCGCCAGCAGCTTGGTTCCCGGGGAAAGGGCTGAAGCTTTCTTT. Amino acids: CASSLVPGERAEAFF.

CDR3 DNA: TGTGCCAGCAGCTCGACTAGCGGGAGAGCCTCAGATACGCAGTATTTT. Residues: CASSSTSGRASDTQYF. This chain connects TRBV7-2 to TRBJ2-3, with 12 positions matching TRBD2. Per the germline V gene, CDR1 is SGHTA and CDR2 is FQGNSA. V shed 4 bases and J 4 bases; nucleotides not matched to a gene: 6. This CDR3 spans 16 amino acids.

The chain couples TRBV18 to TRBJ2-7; no reliable D call. The CDR3 covers 13 residues. The V gene's germline CDR1 is KGHSH and CDR2 LQKENI. V gave up 3 bases and J gave up 1 base, with 7 bases separating them. CDR3 amino acids: CASSPTASYEQYF. The CDR3 DNA reads TGTGCCAGCTCACCGACTGCTTCCTACGAGCAGTACTTC.

The chain carries TRBV5-5 and TRBJ2-1, with a tentative D call TRBD1 (5 bases). The V end lost 2 bases, the J end lost 0 bases, and 15 bases lay between the germline ends. Looked up from germline, CDR1 is SGHKS and CDR2 is YYEKEE (reference sequence). This CDR3 is 17 amino acids long. This chain's CDR3 is CASSFQGVESSYNEQFF. The DNA of the CDR3 is TGTGCCAGCAGCTTTCAAGGGGTCGAGAGCTCCTACAATGAGCAGTTCTTC.

The gene calls are TRBV6-5 and TRBJ1-2; D unclear. Per the germline V gene, CDR1 is MNHEY and CDR2 is SVGAGI. The CDR3 covers 14 residues. V dropped 10 bases and J dropped 0 bases, with 15 bases sitting between them. The CDR3 is CANPALRANYGYTF. As DNA, the CDR3 is TGTGCCAACCCCGCCCTGAGAGCTAACTATGGCTACACCTTC.

The rearrangement links TRBV28 to TRBJ2-2; 9 nucleotides agree with TRBD1. V shed 3 bases and J 3 bases; nucleotides not matched to a gene: 11. Germline CDR1 MDHEN, CDR2 SYDVKM. This CDR3 is built from 18 residues. CDR3 coding DNA: TGTGCCAGCAGTTTTCGACAGGGGGTAGTAATTTACACCGGGGAGCTGTTTTTT. Its protein is CASSFRQGVVIYTGELFF.

The chain couples TRBV7-2 to TRBJ2-7; TRBD2 agrees at 13 bases. V dropped 0 bases and J dropped 2; count of bases not matched to a gene: 7. CDR1 is SGHTA and CDR2 is FQGNSA in the germline V gene. This CDR3 comprises 18 residues. The CDR3 bases are TGTGCCAGCAGCTTAGCCCCCGGACTAGCGGGGGTTCCCTACGAGCAGTACTTC. Translating gives CASSLAPGLAGVPYEQYF.

This chain connects TRBV5-8 to TRBJ2-1, with 9 nucleotides matching TRBD1. J was trimmed by 10 bases and V by 0 bases; bases with no gene match: 5. Germline lookup yields CDR1 SGHTS and CDR2 YDEGEE. The CDR3 is made up of 14 amino acids. The CDR3 DNA reads TGTGCCAGCAGCTTGGACAGGGGGCATCGCGAGCAGTTCTTC. Translation: CASSLDRGHREQFF.

V and J are TRBV28 and TRBJ2-7, with TRBD1 matching 7 bases. Germline-derived CDR1 and CDR2 are MDHEN and SYDVKM. The junction had 7 bases not matched to a gene; V was cut back by 1 base and J by 4 bases. The CDR3 has 15 amino acids. CDR3 bases: TGTGCCAGCAGTTTATCCCCCAGGGGGAATTACGAGCAGTACTTC. This translates into CASSLSPRGNYEQYF.

The gene calls are TRBV7-9 and TRBJ1-2, with 11 bases aligning to TRBD1. Germline CDR1 SEHNR, CDR2 FQNEAQ (reference sequence). The CDR3 is 18 residues long. Unmatched junction bases numbered 14, after V lost 4 bases and J lost 4 bases. For the CDR3, the DNA is TGTGCCAGCAGCTCGACGGGACAGGGGGGAGTTGTTTTCTATGGCTACACCTTC. It encodes CASSSTGQGGVVFYGYTF.

The chain links TRBV6-2 or TRBV6-3 to TRBJ1-1, with D hard to call. This CDR3 spans 15 amino acids. V was clipped by 2 bases and J by 0 bases, with 10 bases between them. CDR1 and CDR2 (germline): MNHEY, SVGEGT. Written as DNA, the CDR3 is TGTGCCAGCAGTTACAATAGTGATCTGAACACTGAAGCTTTCTTT. Its translation is CASSYNSDLNTEAFF.

Only a few counts were recorded for this clone. This rearrangement joins TRBV25-1 to TRBJ2-1, with 7 bases that match TRBD1. Germline CDR1 reads MGHDK; CDR2 reads SYGVNS. J lost 7 bases, V lost 5 bases, and 11 bases had no gene match. This CDR3 is built from 15 residues. CDR3 sequence reads: CASSPDNRGINEQFF. The CDR3 region has the DNA TGTGCCAGCAGTCCTGATAACAGGGGAATTAATGAGCAGTTCTTC.

This clone was picked up a small number of times. The gene calls are TRBV28 and TRBJ1-3, with TRBD1 as a possible D gene (5 bases). The CDR3 is 18 amino acids. The germline CDR1 and CDR2 sequences are MDHEN and SYDVKM. Trimming took off 5 bases at V and 4 bases at J, with 24 bases between the two ends. CDR3 residues: CASSIGVGRGVAGNTIYF. The CDR3 DNA follows: TGTGCCAGCAGTATCGGGGTCGGGCGGGGGGTGGCCGGAAACACCATATATTTT. The entire variable domain, with the rest obtained from reference TRBV28 and TRBJ1-3, is as follows: DVKVTQSSRYLVKRTGEKVFLECVQDMDHENMFWYRQDPGLGLRLIYFSYDVKMKEKGDIPEGYSVSREKKERFSLILESASTNQTSMYLCASSIGVGRGVAGNTIYFGEGSWLTVV.

The rearrangement links TRBV7-6 to TRBJ2-2, with D possibly matching TRBD2 (7 bases). The CDR3 is made up of 16 amino acids. The V end was cut by 5 bases, the J end by 6 bases, with 19 bases between. From germline, CDR1 is SGHVS and CDR2 FNYEAQ. DNA for the CDR3: TGTGCCAGCAGCCACTCCGGTGGGGGGGCCTCCGGGGAGCTGTTTTTT. It translates to CASSHSGGGASGELFF.

V is TRBV3-1 (or the pseudogene TRBV3-2) and J is TRBJ2-5; 13 nucleotides agree with TRBD2. Trimming took 5 bases from V and 4 from J; bases not matched to a gene: 7. Germline CDR1 and CDR2: LGHDT and YNNKEL (reference sequence). This CDR3 spans 16 amino acids. The CDR3 region is CASSSARLAGGETQYF. CDR3 DNA sequence: TGTGCCAGCAGCTCTGCCCGACTAGCGGGAGGAGAGACCCAGTACTTC.

The V call is TRBV6-5, the J call TRBJ1-1; D not resolved. The CDR3 length is 13 residues. Per germline, CDR1 MNHEY and CDR2 SVGAGI. Trimming removed 4 bases at V and 4 bases at J, with 10 bases between. CDR3 sequence reads: CASSLWSGTEAFF. Written as DNA, the CDR3 is TGTGCCAGCAGTTTATGGTCCGGCACTGAAGCTTTCTTT.